The entry below describes one TCR beta chain. The target antigen is unknown. Some clones are missing from TCRdb's copy, which holds only in-frame ones; the method was immunoSEQ multiplex PCR. This sample has under 35,000 clones, with 65% to 90% found just once. This sample is part of a study of T cell responses to AZD1222 COVID-19 vaccine. The V gene's germline CDR1 is MDHEN and CDR2 SYDVKM. The CDR3 is made up of 16 amino acids. With 2 bases clipped from V and 1 base from J, the junction kept 5 bases outside the gene matches. Study observations and caveats: Spike was spanned by vaccine-associated CD4 TCRs, with dominance at 160-218 and 743-854. Repertoire sampling happened only post peak T cell response. Per reports, nearly half of all spike-specific TCRs target regions that are unmutated in variants.

The origin of this receptor is an adult in good health. The V gene is TRBV28, the J gene TRBJ2-4; 7 nucleotides align to TRBD1. The sample consisted of peripheral blood, taken on day 0 of AZD1222 vaccination. CDR3 in amino acids: CASSLRQGWAKNIQYF. In nucleotides, the CDR3 is TGTGCCAGCAGTTTAAGACAGGGATGGGCCAAAAACATTCAGTACTTC.